Below, 9 T cell receptor beta chains from the same sample are listed, as sequenced in a study of tumor-infiltrating lymphocytes in oesophageal squamous cell carcinoma. TCRdb fed the PCR reads into MiXCR, producing one record per CDR3 protein. The sample has 20,000 or so distinct CDR3 sequences; 35% to 50% are singletons. Sequenced: normal esophageal tissue next to the tumor. Source of these receptors: a male donor with esophageal squamous cell carcinoma.

The chain combines TRBV7-2 with TRBJ1-3, with 8 positions matching TRBD1. Germline CDR1 reads SGHTA; CDR2 reads FQGNSA. V trimming: 9 bases; J trimming: 2 bases; junction bases outside the gene matches: 6. The CDR3 runs to 14 residues. The CDR3 region is CASEDRVAGNTIYF. The CDR3 DNA reads TGTGCCAGTGAGGACAGGGTGGCTGGAAACACCATATATTTT.

In this sample, this clonotype turned up many times. This may come from a read error, since a much larger clone is one base off. The chain recombines TRBV10-2 with TRBJ2-1; D not certain. The DNA end is more similar to TRBJ2-7, so the J call may be wrong. CDR1 is WSHSY, CDR2 SAAADI, per germline. The CDR3 loop spans 14 amino acids. This CDR3 reads CASSGLEIYNEQYF. In DNA form, the CDR3 reads TGCGCCAGCAGCGGCCTAGAAATTTACAATGAGCAGTACTTC.

The chain couples TRBV27 to TRBJ2-5; 8 positions agree with TRBD1. V lost 5 bases and J lost 2; bases outside the gene matches: 4. Germline V gene lookup returns CDR1 MNHEY and CDR2 SMNVEV (reference sequence). CDR3 size: 14 residues. The CDR3 DNA reads as TGTGCCAGCAGTGCACAGGGGGGACAAGAGACCCAGTACTTC. It specifies CASSAQGGQETQYF.

This sequence joins TRBV6-2 or TRBV6-3 and TRBJ2-7; D is unresolved. Germline V gives CDR1 MNHEY, CDR2 SVGEGT. Trimming left V 7 bases short and J 2 bases short, with 12 bases between. CDR3 size: 13 residues. The CDR3 DNA is TGTGCCAGCACCGGAATGGGCCCCTACGAGCAGTACTTC. Its protein product is CASTGMGPYEQYF.

The genes are TRBV7-2 and TRBJ2-1; D uncertain. V shed 5 bases and J shed 7 bases, with 9 bases lying between them. Germline V gene lookup returns CDR1 SGHTA and CDR2 FQGNSA. The CDR3 loop spans 12 amino acids. The CDR3 coding sequence is TGTGCCAGCAGCCCTCTAGAGAATGAGCAGTTCTTC. Translated, it gives CASSPLENEQFF.

This clonotype is classed as medium-sized (0.01 to 0.1%). The rearrangement joins TRBV12-3 or TRBV12-4 to TRBJ2-1, with TRBD1 matching over 9 bases. This CDR3 is built from 15 residues. J was trimmed by 9 bases and V by 5 bases; bases with no gene match: 11. The CDR3 DNA sequence: TGTGCCAGCAGTCCTGAGGGACAGGGCCCCCGTGAGCAGTTCTTC. It encodes CASSPEGQGPREQFF.

The rearrangement joins TRBV7-2 to TRBJ2-5, with 12 bases matching TRBD2. The J call is in doubt because the DNA end fits TRBJ2-7 better. The CDR3 consists of 16 residues. In germline, CDR1 is SGHTA, CDR2 FQGNSA. CDR3 sequence reads: CASRKTSGSVSYEQYF. The CDR3 nucleotides read TGTGCCAGCAGGAAGACTAGCGGGAGTGTGTCCTACGAGCAGTACTTC.

The CDR3 protein is CASMRTSGYSTDTQYF. The CDR3 nucleotides read TGTGCCAGCATGCGGACTAGCGGGTACAGCACAGATACGCAGTATTTT. V usage is TRBV6-4 and J usage is TRBJ2-3; 11 bases align to TRBD2. The length of the CDR3 is 16 residues. With 7 bases clipped from V and 0 bases from J, the junction kept 6 bases outside the gene matches. Germline values: CDR1 MRHNA, CDR2 SNTAGT.

This clonotype was counted ten times or more. The chain combines TRBV28 with TRBJ1-2; no reliable D call. With 6 bases removed from V and 5 bases from J, the gap between germline ends came to 16 bases. The CDR3 runs 14 residues. The germline gives CDR1 MDHEN, CDR2 SYDVKM. The CDR3 loop is CASRTSNGIYGYTF. CDR3 in DNA: TGTGCCAGCAGAACAAGCAACGGGATATATGGCTACACCTTC.